The clone carrying this T cell receptor (beta chain) was found a few times. Antigen specificity is unknown. The protocol was immunoSEQ multiplex PCR, while the TCRdb copy is restricted to in-frame clones and leaves out a portion. The profile shows 2 million to 3 million clones, roughly 93% of them singletons. This entry belongs to a study of shared clonotypes between healthy human individuals. The study's findings and limits: Sampling used blood alone; tissue repertoires probably differ. Sharing of clonotypes among donors was expected to vary with sequencing depth. Compared with memory subsets, naive subsets generally had larger estimated richness. Roughly 5% of naive CD4 clonotypes were common to a handful of donors.

The sequence came from a man aged 18-30 years in good health. Some clones in this sample may be carry-over from other donors' samples. Sequenced input: naive CD4+ T cells from PBMCs. Documented subset: CD45RA+ positively selected.

The CDR3 nucleotides read TGTGCCAGCACCGTAGGAGGAGAGACGGCTTTCTTT. It codes for CASTVGGETAFF. The chain is built from TRBV7-9 and TRBJ1-1, with D hard to call. This CDR3 has 12 residues. The germline CDR1 and CDR2 sequences are SEHNR and FQNEAQ (reference sequence). Trimming stripped 7 bases from V and 11 bases from J, with 17 bases between.